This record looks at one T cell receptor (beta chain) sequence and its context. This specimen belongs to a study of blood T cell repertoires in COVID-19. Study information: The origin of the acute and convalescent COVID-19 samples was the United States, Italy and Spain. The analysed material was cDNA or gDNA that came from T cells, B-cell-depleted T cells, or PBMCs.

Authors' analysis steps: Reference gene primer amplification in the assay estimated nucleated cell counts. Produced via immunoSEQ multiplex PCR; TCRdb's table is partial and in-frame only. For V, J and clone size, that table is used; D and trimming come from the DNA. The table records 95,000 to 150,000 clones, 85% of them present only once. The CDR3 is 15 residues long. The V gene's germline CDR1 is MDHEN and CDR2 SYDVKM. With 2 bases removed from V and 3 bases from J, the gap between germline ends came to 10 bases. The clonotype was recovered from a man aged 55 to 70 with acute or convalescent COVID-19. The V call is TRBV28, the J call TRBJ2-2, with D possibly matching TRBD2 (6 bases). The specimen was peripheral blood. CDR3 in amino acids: CASSLGGKDTGELFF. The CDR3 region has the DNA TGTGCCAGCAGTTTAGGGGGGAAGGACACCGGGGAGCTGTTTTTT.